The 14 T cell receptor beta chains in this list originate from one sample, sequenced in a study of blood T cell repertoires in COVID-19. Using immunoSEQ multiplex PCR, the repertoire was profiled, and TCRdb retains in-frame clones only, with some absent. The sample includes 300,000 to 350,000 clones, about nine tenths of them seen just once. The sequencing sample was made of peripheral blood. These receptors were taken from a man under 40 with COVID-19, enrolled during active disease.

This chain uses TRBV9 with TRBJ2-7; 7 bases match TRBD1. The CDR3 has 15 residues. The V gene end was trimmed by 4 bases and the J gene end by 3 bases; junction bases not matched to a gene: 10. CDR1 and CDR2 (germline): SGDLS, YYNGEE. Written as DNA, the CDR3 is TGTGCCAGCAGCCCCAACGAAGGGGGCATCTACGAGCAGTACTTC. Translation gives CASSPNEGGIYEQYF.

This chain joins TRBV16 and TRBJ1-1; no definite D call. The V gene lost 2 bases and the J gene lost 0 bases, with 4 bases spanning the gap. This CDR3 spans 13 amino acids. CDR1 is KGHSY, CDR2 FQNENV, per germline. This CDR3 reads CASSQVLNTEAFF. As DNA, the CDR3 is TGTGCCAGCAGCCAAGTCTTGAACACTGAAGCTTTCTTT.

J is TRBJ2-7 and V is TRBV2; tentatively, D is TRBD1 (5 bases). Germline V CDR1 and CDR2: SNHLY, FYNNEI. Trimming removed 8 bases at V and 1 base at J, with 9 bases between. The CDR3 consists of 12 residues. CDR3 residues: CASQDISYEQYF. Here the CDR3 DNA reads TGTGCCAGCCAGGACATTTCCTACGAGCAGTACTTC.

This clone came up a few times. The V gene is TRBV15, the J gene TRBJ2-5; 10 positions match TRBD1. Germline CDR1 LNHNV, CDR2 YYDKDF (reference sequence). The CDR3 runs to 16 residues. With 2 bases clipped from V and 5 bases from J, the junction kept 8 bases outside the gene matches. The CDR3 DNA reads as TGTGCCACCAGCAGATTCCGACAGGGGGCGTTTGAGACCCAGTACTTC. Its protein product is CATSRFRQGAFETQYF.

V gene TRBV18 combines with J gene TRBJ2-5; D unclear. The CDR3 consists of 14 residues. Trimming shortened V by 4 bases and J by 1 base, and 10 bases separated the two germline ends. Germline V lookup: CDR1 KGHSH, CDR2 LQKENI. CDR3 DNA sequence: TGTGCCAGCTCACTTAACAGTGGCCAAGAGACCCAGTACTTC. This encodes CASSLNSGQETQYF.

The CDR3, as DNA: TGTGCTAGTGGTTCATGGGACAGGGACCAAGAGACCCAGTACTTC. Amino acids: CASGSWDRDQETQYF. This chain joins TRBV12-5 and TRBJ2-5; 9 nucleotides match TRBD1. The trim removed 4 bases at V and 0 bases at J, leaving 3 bases unmatched. The CDR3 sequence is 15 residues long. The germline gives CDR1 LGHNT, CDR2 FRNRAP.

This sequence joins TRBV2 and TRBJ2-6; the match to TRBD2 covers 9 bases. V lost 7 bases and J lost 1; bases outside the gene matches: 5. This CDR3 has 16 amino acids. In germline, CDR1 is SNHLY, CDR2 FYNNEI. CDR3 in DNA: TGTGCCAGCATGCGGGAGGGGTTTTCTGGGGCCAACGTCCTGACTTTC. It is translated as CASMREGFSGANVLTF.

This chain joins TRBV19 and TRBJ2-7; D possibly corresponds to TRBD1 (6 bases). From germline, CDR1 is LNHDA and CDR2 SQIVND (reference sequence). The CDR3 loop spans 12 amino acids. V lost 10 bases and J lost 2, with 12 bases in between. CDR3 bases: TGTGCCACCCGGGACACCGCCTACGAGCAGTACTTC. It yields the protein CATRDTAYEQYF.

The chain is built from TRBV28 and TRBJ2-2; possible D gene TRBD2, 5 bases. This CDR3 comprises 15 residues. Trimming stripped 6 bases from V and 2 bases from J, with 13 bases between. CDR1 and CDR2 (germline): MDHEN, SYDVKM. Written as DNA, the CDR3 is TGTGCCAGCAGCCCAGGACTTTTAAACACCGGGGAGCTGTTTTTT. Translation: CASSPGLLNTGELFF. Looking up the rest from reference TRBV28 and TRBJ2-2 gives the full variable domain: DVKVTQSSRYLVKRTGEKVFLECVQDMDHENMFWYRQDPGLGLRLIYFSYDVKMKEKGDIPEGYSVSREKKERFSLILESASTNQTSMYLCASSPGLLNTGELFFGEGSRLTVL.

The CDR3 DNA reads TGTGCCAGCAGTTTTTCGGATACGCAGTATTTT. Its translation is CASSFSDTQYF. V is TRBV12-3 or TRBV12-4 and J is TRBJ2-3; D is unresolved. This CDR3 spans 11 amino acids. Trimming shortened V by 3 bases and J by 6 bases, and 4 bases separated the two germline ends.

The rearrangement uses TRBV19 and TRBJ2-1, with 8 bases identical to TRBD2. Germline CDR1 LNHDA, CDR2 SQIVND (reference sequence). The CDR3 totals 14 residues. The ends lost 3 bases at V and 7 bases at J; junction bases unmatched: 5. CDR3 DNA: TGTGCCAGTAGTATCCCCGCGGGAGGAAATGAGCAGTTCTTC. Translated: CASSIPAGGNEQFF.

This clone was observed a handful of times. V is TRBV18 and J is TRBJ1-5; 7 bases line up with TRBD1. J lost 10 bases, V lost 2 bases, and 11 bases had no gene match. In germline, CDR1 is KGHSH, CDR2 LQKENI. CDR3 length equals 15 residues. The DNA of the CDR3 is TGTGCCAGCTCACCAAGACAGGGTCTGGGCGAACCCCAGCATTTT. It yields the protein CASSPRQGLGEPQHF.

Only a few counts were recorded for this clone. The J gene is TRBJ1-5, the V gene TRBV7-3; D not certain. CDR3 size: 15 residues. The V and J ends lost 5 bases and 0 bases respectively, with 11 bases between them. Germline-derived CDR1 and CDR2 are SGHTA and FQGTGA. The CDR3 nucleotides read TGTGCCAGCAGCCAACGGTTTATTAGCAATCAGCCCCAGCATTTT. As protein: CASSQRFISNQPQHF.

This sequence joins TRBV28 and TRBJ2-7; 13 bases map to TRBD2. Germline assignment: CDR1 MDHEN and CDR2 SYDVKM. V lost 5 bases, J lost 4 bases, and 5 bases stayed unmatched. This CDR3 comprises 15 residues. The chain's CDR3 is CASSSRTSGGYEQYF. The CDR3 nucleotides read TGTGCCAGCAGTAGCCGGACTAGCGGGGGATACGAGCAGTACTTC.